Sequencing of this T cell receptor beta chain was carried out in a study of identical twins. Findings and limits, study-wide: Excess sharing by twins proved weaker in beta out-of-frame sequences. Cord blood's abundant beta clonotypes had fewer insertions, unlike memory repertoires. The same donors were not followed; conclusions instead depended on cross-sectional statistical analysis.

V shed 5 bases and J shed 11 bases, with 18 bases lying between them. This CDR3 comprises 13 residues. Per the germline V gene, CDR1 is SSHAT and CDR2 is FNYEAQ (reference sequence). This clonotype has more than one count but fewer than ten. Its specificity is unknown. Healthy Caucasians were all of the donors. TCRdb fed the 5' RACE reads into MiXCR, producing one record per CDR3 protein. Of hundreds of thousands of distinct CDR3 sequences in the sample, 5.5% to 7% were seen once. These records were also assigned to another study, of yellow fever vaccine responses in identical twins.

Sample: memory (CD45RO+) T cells sorted from blood. This TCR derives from a woman under 30 in good health. The chain couples TRBV7-7 to TRBJ1-1; tentative D call: TRBD1 (6 bases). The CDR3 spells CASSPGVGVRAFF. The CDR3 coding sequence is TGTGCCAGCAGCCCAGGGGTAGGCGTTCGGGCTTTCTTT.